These T cell receptor beta chains were read from a single sample in a study of blood T cell repertoires in COVID-19. Some clones are missing from TCRdb's copy, which holds only in-frame ones; the method was immunoSEQ multiplex PCR. The table includes 120,000 to 150,000 clones, 84% detected once. The specimen sequenced was peripheral blood. Receptors were obtained from a human donor in a cohort sampled during active COVID-19. Both conserved end residues are part of each CDR3. Each record gives: clone size, J gene, V gene, D gene, CDR3 protein, CDR3 DNA. A D gene is named only where the DNA matches it firmly. Not all rows give a size; the values are once, few, many and, for expanded clones, a class.

- TRBJ2-6 TRBV6-2/TRBV6-3 - CASSYQGAGANVLTF TGTGCCAGCAGTTATCAGGGTGCTGGGGCCAACGTCCTGACTTTC
- TRBJ2-7 TRBV2 - CASQGPLNYEQYF TGTGCCAGCCAGGGTCCCCTCAATTACGAGCAGTACTTC
- TRBJ1-6 TRBV6-6 - CASREYRDNSPLHF TGTGCCAGCAGGGAGTATCGCGATAATTCACCCCTCCACTTT
once TRBJ1-3 TRBV7-9 - CASSLAWRVGNTIYF TGTGCCAGCAGCTTAGCGTGGAGGGTTGGAAACACCATATATTTT
- TRBJ1-1 TRBV9 TRBD1 CASSVGTGGTEAFF TGTGCCAGCAGCGTCGGGACAGGGGGGACTGAAGCTTTCTTT
once TRBJ2-1 TRBV11-2 - CASSQGAGGPSYNEQFF TGTGCCAGCAGCCAGGGGGCCGGGGGGCCGTCCTACAATGAGCAGTTCTTC
- TRBJ1-1 TRBV19 - CASSPPDRQLWKAEAFF TGTGCCAGTAGTCCACCCGACAGGCAACTTTGGAAAGCTGAAGCTTTCTTT
many TRBJ1-5 TRBV25-1 - CASSPKAQNNQPQHF TGTGCCAGCAGCCCTAAGGCACAGAACAATCAGCCCCAGCATTTT
- TRBJ2-4 TRBV3-1/TRBV3-2 TRBD1 CASSPGTEVDQYF TGTGCCAGCAGCCCCGGGACAGAGGTTGATCAGTACTTC
- TRBJ1-1 TRBV5-6 - CASSLAASRAEAFF TGTGCCAGCAGCTTGGCCGCCAGCAGGGCTGAAGCTTTCTTT
- TRBJ2-1 TRBV2 TRBD2 CASRLAGAARSEQFF TGTGCCAGCAGGCTAGCGGGAGCCGCGAGGAGTGAGCAGTTCTTC
- TRBJ2-1 TRBV6-8 TRBD1 CASSLVRGPDLYNEQFF TGTGCCAGCTCGTTAGTCAGGGGGCCCGATCTATACAATGAGCAGTTCTTC
- TRBJ2-5 TRBV20-1 - CSASSAGIGETQYF TGCAGTGCTAGTTCCGCGGGGATAGGCGAGACCCAGTACTTC
- TRBJ2-2 TRBV7-3 - CASSLTGQGRAVTGELFF TGTGCCAGCAGCCTAACAGGACAAGGTCGGGCAGTCACCGGGGAGCTGTTTTTT
- TRBJ1-2 TRBV2 TRBD1 CASSPGQGLRYTF TGTGCCAGCAGTCCGGGACAGGGTCTCCGCTACACCTTC
- TRBJ2-3 TRBV7-3 TRBD2 CASSPKSGGPSTDTQYF TGTGCCAGCAGCCCGAAAAGCGGGGGGCCTAGCACAGATACGCAGTATTTT
- TRBJ1-1 TRBV30 TRBD1 CAWGLTGKYTEAFF TGTGCCTGGGGCTTGACAGGGAAATACACTGAAGCTTTCTTT
- TRBJ2-1 TRBV2 - CASSEGTAYNEQFF TGTGCCAGCAGTGAAGGGACAGCCTACAATGAGCAGTTCTTC
- TRBJ1-4 TRBV10-3 TRBD1 CAGPGQGYEKLFF TGTGCCGGGCCGGGACAGGGATATGAAAAACTGTTTTTT
- TRBJ2-5 TRBV2 TRBD1 CASSGVGTVQETQYF TGTGCCAGCAGTGGGGTGGGGACAGTTCAAGAGACCCAGTACTTC
- TRBJ2-1 TRBV4-2 TRBD2 CASRGTGTSADNEQFF TGTGCCAGCAGAGGCACCGGGACTAGCGCCGACAATGAGCAGTTCTTC
- TRBJ2-2 TRBV19 TRBD2 CASSISPSGGPNTGELFF TGTGCCAGTAGTATTAGTCCGAGCGGGGGGCCGAACACCGGGGAGCTGTTTTTT
- TRBJ1-6 TRBV6-5 TRBD1 CASSRQGRVGSPLHF TGTGCCAGCAGTCGACAGGGGCGGGTCGGATCACCCCTCCACTTT
- TRBJ1-2 TRBV2 - CASSPQNYGYTF TGTGCCAGCAGTCCCCAGAACTATGGCTACACCTTC
- TRBJ2-1 TRBV2 TRBD2 CASRQGLAKNNEQFF TGTGCCAGCAGGCAGGGACTAGCGAAGAACAATGAGCAGTTCTTC
- TRBJ2-5 TRBV9 - CASSVAPGRGPQETQYF TGTGCCAGCAGCGTAGCTCCCGGCAGGGGTCCCCAAGAGACCCAGTACTTC
- TRBJ2-1 TRBV19 TRBD2 CASSIVAGGNEQFF TGTGCCAGTAGTATAGTGGCGGGGGGCAATGAGCAGTTCTTC